A selection of T cell receptor beta chains follows, all from one sample in a study of CD8 T cells in Susac syndrome. TCRdb called the immunoSEQ multiplex PCR reads again in MiXCR, with one record for every CDR3 protein. The data hold approximately 74,000 distinct CDR3 sequences, with about 93% observed a single time. The sequencing input was CD4+ T cells from PBMCs. All receptors come from a human donor with Susac syndrome. CDR3s include the opening cysteine and the closing phenylalanine or tryptophan. A D gene is named only where the DNA matches it firmly. Clone size is given for some rows only: seen once, a few or many times, or a class if the clone is expanded.

TRBJ2-5 TRBV5-6 NA TRBD1 TGTGCCAGCAGCTACTACAGGGGATTGGAGACCCAGTACTTC CASSYYRGLETQYF
TRBJ1-6 TRBV7-9 NA NA TGTGCCAGCAGCTTAGAGGGCGTTCGGAATTCACCCCTCCACTTT CASSLEGVRNSPLHF
TRBJ1-5 TRBV6-5 NA NA TGTGCCAGCAGTTCCGGGGGCCAGGCACGTCAGCCCCAGCATTTT CASSSGGQARQPQHF
TRBJ1-5 TRBV5-1 NA TRBD1 TGCGCCAGCAGCAAGGACAGGGGTGAGCAGCCCCAGCATTTT CASSKDRGEQPQHF
TRBJ2-1 TRBV5-1 NA TRBD1 TGCGCCAGCAGAGATGGACAGGGGGGCTACAATGAGCAGTTCTTC CASRDGQGGYNEQFF
TRBJ1-2 TRBV7-2 NA NA TGTGCCAGCAGCTTCCCTACTATAGGCTACACCTTC CASSFPTIGYTF
TRBJ1-5 TRBV6-1 NA NA TGTGCCAGCAGTGTCTGGCAGACCAATCAGCCCCAGCATTTT CASSVWQTNQPQHF
TRBJ2-1 TRBV7-3 NA NA TGTGCCAGCAGCCCGTCCCGGGACTACAATGAGCAGTTCTTC CASSPSRDYNEQFF
TRBJ1-6 TRBV5-1 few NA TGCGCCAGCAGCTTAAGCGGGGCTTCGGCCCTCCACTTT CASSLSGASALHF
TRBJ1-3 TRBV6-1 NA NA TGTGCCAGCAGTGAGCGTCGACTGGACGGAAACACCATATATTTT CASSERRLDGNTIYF
TRBJ2-7 TRBV29-1 NA TRBD1 TGCAGCGTGAGGGGACAGGGGGGCTACGAGCAGTACTTC CSVRGQGGYEQYF
TRBJ1-5 TRBV28 NA NA TGTGCCAGCACTAGGGAGGGCAATCAGCCCCAGCATTTT CASTREGNQPQHF
TRBJ2-7 TRBV12-3/TRBV12-4 NA NA TGTGCCAGCAGTGGTTTCCGGGCGGGGGCCCTCTCCTACGAGCAGTACTTC CASSGFRAGALSYEQYF
TRBJ1-5 TRBV7-2 once NA TGTGCCAGCAGCCCTTGGGTCAGGATGGATAATCAGCCCCAGCATTTT CASSPWVRMDNQPQHF
TRBJ2-1 TRBV12-3/TRBV12-4 NA TRBD2 TGTGCCAGCCTGGGGACTAGCGGGAGGGCCACTGAGCAGTTCTTC CASLGTSGRATEQFF
TRBJ2-1 TRBV20-1 NA TRBD2 TGCAGTGCTAGAATACCACAGGGACTAGCGGGGGGTGGTGTCGCGAATGAGCAGTTCTTC CSARIPQGLAGGGVANEQFF
TRBJ2-7 TRBV7-9 NA TRBD1 TGTGCCAGCAGCTTAGACAGGGGCAACTACGAGCAGTACTTC CASSLDRGNYEQYF
TRBJ1-1 TRBV15 NA NA TGTGCCACCAGCAGACAGCCGAACACTGAAGCTTTCTTT CATSRQPNTEAFF
TRBJ1-1 TRBV9 NA NA TGTGCCAGCAGCGTAGGCTTCGGCAATGAAGCTTTCTTT CASSVGFGNEAFF
TRBJ1-1 TRBV3-1 NA TRBD1 TGTGCCAGCAGCCAAGGGGACAGCTACACTGAAGCTTTCTTT CASSQGDSYTEAFF
TRBJ1-1 TRBV25-1 NA NA TGTGCCAGCAGTGTTACCCCGGGACACCACAAGGGGCGTGAAGCTTTCTTT CASSVTPGHHKGREAFF
TRBJ2-1 TRBV5-4 NA NA TGTGCCAGCAGCTTGGTTGCAGGGTACAATGAGCAGTTCTTC CASSLVAGYNEQFF
TRBJ2-7 TRBV11-2 NA NA TGTGCCAGCAGCTTAGACGTACACTACGAGCAGTACTTC CASSLDVHYEQYF
TRBJ1-2 TRBV15 NA TRBD1 TGTGCCACCAGCAGAGAACAGGGGGATAACTATGGCTACACCTTC CATSREQGDNYGYTF
TRBJ1-1 TRBV9 NA NA TGTGCCAGCAGCGTAGGGGGCTGGACTGAAGCTTTCTTT CASSVGGWTEAFF
TRBJ2-1 TRBV3-1 NA NA TGTGCCAGCAGCCTGATGGGCGCCGGGTATTCCTACAATGAGCAGTTCTTC CASSLMGAGYSYNEQFF
TRBJ2-3 TRBV18 NA TRBD1 TGTGCCAGCTCCCGACGGCTGGGACAGGGACCAGATACGCAGTATTTT CASSRRLGQGPDTQYF
TRBJ1-1 TRBV27 NA NA TGTGCCAGCAGTGAAGGGGATATAGGGTTAGGCACTGAAGCTTTCTTT CASSEGDIGLGTEAFF
TRBJ2-7 TRBV7-2 NA TRBD2 TGTGCCAGCAGCTTGCACAGCGGGGGGTACGAGCAGTACTTC CASSLHSGGYEQYF
TRBJ1-6 TRBV11-2 once TRBD1 TGTGCCAGCAGCCCCCTAGGGGGCAATTCACCCCTCCACTTT CASSPLGGNSPLHF
TRBJ1-2 TRBV6-5 once TRBD1 TGTGCCAGCAGTTACGGGACAGGGATCCTCTGGGGCTATGGCTACACCTTC CASSYGTGILWGYGYTF
TRBJ1-1 TRBV2 NA NA TGTGCCAGCCGGGCCGAAGGTTCATTCGGGAACACTGAAGCTTTCTTT CASRAEGSFGNTEAFF
TRBJ2-5 TRBV3-1 once NA TGTGCCAGCAGCCCCGGCTGGGGCGAGACCCAGTACTTC CASSPGWGETQYF
TRBJ2-2 TRBV5-1 NA NA TGCGCCAGCAGGGAGAGGAACACCGGGGAGCTGTTTTTT CASRERNTGELFF
TRBJ1-5 TRBV4-2 NA TRBD1 TGTGCCAGCAGCCAAACCGGGACAGCCCATAATAGCAATCAGCCCCAGCATTTT CASSQTGTAHNSNQPQHF
TRBJ2-1 TRBV7-9 NA NA TGTGCCAGCACTTTTAATGAGCAGTTCTTC CASTFNEQFF
TRBJ2-7 TRBV4-3 NA TRBD2 TGCGCCAGCAGCATAGGGACTAGCGGGAGGAGTTACGAGCAGTACTTC CASSIGTSGRSYEQYF
TRBJ2-2 TRBV5-6 NA NA TGTGCCAGCAACCTAGGGGGGGTGAACACCGGGGAGCTGTTTTTT CASNLGGVNTGELFF
TRBJ1-2 TRBV7-2 NA NA TGTGCCAGCAGCCCCCCGGGCTCCAGAAGTGGCTACACCTTC CASSPPGSRSGYTF
TRBJ1-1 TRBV20-1 NA TRBD1 TGCAGCGCTACCCGGGACAGGGAAGCTTTCTTT CSATRDREAFF
TRBJ1-4 TRBV18 NA TRBD1 TGTGCCAGCTCAACAGGACAGGTTGAAAAACTGTTTTTT CASSTGQVEKLFF
TRBJ1-5 TRBV30 NA TRBD1 TGTGCCTGGAGCAAGACAGGGTATAGCAATCAGCCCCAGCATTTT CAWSKTGYSNQPQHF
TRBJ2-1 TRBV12-3/TRBV12-4 once NA TGTGCCAGCAAGACGGGACCCATAATCGGCAATGAGCAGTTCTTC CASKTGPIIGNEQFF
TRBJ2-2 TRBV5-1 NA TRBD2 TGCGCCAGCAGCCCTGCGGGGGGCTCGATCACCGGGGAGCTGTTTTTT CASSPAGGSITGELFF
TRBJ2-7 TRBV7-2 NA TRBD2 TGTGCCAGCACCCAAGGACTAGCGGGAGTAAGCGAGCAGTACTTC CASTQGLAGVSEQYF